This T cell receptor (beta chain) is drawn from a study of blood T cell repertoires in COVID-19. TCRdb keeps only in-frame clones here, not all; method: immunoSEQ multiplex PCR. Of fewer than 150,000 clones in the sample, 70% to 90% were seen once. Trimming shortened V by 2 bases and J by 11 bases, and 10 bases separated the two germline ends. This CDR3 region has 11 residues. Germline values: CDR1 GTSNPN, CDR2 SVGIG (reference sequence). The source is a middle-aged man with acute or convalescent COVID-19. The specimen sequenced was peripheral blood. This chain links TRBV30 with TRBJ1-5; no clear D gene. This chain's CDR3 is CAWSMAGAQHF. The CDR3 DNA is TGTGCCTGGAGTATGGCAGGCGCCCAGCATTTT.